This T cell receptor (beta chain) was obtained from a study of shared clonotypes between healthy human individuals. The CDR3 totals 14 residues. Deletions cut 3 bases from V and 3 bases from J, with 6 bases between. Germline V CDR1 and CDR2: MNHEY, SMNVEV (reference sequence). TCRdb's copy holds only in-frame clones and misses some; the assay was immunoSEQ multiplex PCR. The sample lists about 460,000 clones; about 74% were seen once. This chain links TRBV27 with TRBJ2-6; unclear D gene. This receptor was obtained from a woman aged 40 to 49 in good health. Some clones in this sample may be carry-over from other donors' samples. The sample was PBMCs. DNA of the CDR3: TGTGCCAGCAGTTTCATCGGTGGGGCCAACGTCCTGACTTTC. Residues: CASSFIGGANVLTF.